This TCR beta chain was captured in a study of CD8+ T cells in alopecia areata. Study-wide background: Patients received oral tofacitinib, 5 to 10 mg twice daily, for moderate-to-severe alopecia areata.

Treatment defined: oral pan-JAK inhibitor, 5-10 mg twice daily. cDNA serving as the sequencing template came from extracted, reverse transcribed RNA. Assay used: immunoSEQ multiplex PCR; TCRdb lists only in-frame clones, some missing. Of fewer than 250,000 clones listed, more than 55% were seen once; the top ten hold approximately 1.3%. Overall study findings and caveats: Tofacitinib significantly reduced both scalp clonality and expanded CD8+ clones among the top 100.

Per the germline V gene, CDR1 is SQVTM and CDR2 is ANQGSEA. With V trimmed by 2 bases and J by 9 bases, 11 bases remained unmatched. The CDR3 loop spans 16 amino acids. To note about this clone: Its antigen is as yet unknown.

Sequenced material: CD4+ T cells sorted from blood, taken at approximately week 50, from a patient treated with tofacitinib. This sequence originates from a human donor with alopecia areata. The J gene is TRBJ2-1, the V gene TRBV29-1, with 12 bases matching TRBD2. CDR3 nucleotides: TGCAGCGTTGAACTACCGACTAGCGGGGGAGGGGGTGAGCAGTTCTTC. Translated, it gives CSVELPTSGGGGEQFF.